This T cell receptor (beta chain) originates from a study of T cells in Graves' hyperthyroidism and ophthalmopathy. This CDR3 comprises 14 residues. The germline CDR1 and CDR2 sequences are SGHVS and FQNEAQ. Trimming took off 5 bases at V and 5 bases at J, with 15 bases between the two ends. RNA transcripts served as the template for amplifying TCR beta CDR3 regions. RT-PCR in the first round (using the HTBI primer set) targeted the TCR CDR3. One entry per CDR3 protein results from TCRdb running MiXCR on the multiplex PCR reads. The data show about 570,000 distinct CDR3 sequences, with under 60% seen just once and under 20% held by the top ten.

The receptor's source is an adult woman with Graves' disease, either hyperthyroidism or ophthalmopathy (not recorded which). The sample comprised peripheral blood or thyroid tissue (not recorded which). The chain has TRBV7-8 and TRBJ1-2; D possibly corresponds to TRBD1 (6 bases). CDR3 sequence: CASSPGGRDYGYTF. The CDR3, as DNA: TGTGCCAGCAGCCCTGGGGGGCGCGATTATGGCTACACCTTC.